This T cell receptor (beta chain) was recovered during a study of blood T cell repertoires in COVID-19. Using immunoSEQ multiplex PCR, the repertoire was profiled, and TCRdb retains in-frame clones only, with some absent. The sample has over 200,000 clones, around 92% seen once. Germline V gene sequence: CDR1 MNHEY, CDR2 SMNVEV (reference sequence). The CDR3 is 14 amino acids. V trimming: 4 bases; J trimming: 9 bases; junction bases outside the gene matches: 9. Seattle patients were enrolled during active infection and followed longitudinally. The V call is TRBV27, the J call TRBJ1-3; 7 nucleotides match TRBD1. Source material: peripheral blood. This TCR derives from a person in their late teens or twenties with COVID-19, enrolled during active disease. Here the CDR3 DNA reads TGTGCCAGCAGTTCGACAGGGTTCCTGGGCACCATATATTTT. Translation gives CASSSTGFLGTIYF.